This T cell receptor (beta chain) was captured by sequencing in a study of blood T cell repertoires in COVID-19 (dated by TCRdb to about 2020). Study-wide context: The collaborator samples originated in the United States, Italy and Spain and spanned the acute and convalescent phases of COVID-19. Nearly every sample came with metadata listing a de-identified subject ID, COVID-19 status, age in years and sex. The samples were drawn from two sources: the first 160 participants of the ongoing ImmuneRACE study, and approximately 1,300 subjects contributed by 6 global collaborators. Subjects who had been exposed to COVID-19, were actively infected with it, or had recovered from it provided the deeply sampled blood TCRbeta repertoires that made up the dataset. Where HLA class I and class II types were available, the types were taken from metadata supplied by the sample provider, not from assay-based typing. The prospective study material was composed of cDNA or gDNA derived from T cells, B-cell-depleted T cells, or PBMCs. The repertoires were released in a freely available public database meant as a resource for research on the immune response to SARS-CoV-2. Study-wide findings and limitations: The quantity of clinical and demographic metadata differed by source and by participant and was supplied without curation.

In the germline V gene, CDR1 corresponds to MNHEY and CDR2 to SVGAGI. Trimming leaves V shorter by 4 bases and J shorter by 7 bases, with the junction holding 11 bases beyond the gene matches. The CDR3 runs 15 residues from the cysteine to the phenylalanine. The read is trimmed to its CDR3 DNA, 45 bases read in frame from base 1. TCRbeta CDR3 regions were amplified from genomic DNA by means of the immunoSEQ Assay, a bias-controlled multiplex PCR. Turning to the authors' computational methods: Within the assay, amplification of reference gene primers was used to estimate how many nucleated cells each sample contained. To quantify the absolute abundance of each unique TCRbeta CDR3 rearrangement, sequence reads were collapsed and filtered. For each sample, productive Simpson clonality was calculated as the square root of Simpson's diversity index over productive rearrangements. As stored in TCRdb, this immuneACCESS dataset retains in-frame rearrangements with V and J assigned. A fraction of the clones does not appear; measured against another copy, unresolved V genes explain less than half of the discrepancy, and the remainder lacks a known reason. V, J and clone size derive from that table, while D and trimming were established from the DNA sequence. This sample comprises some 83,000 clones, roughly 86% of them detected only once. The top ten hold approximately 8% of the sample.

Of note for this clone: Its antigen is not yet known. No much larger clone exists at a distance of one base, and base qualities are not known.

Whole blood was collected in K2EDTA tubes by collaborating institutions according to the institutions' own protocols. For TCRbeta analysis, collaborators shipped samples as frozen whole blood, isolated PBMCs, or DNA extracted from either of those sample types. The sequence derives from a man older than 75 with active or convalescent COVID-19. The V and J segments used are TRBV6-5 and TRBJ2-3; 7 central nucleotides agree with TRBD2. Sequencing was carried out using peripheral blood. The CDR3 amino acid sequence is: CASSFGGGGSHTQYF. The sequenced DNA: TGTGCCAGCAGTTTTGGCGGGGGAGGGTCGCATACGCAGTATTTT.